The 29 T cell receptor beta chains below were found in one sample sequenced in a study of T-cell reconstitution after alpha-beta-depleted transplantation in children. Preparation of the TCRbeta library was carried out with unique molecular identifiers. TCRdb re-derived calls from the PCR reads in MiXCR, one entry per CDR3 protein. The sample carries roughly 570,000 distinct CDR3 sequences, 27% recorded once. Source: PBMCs, taken before TCRalphabeta/CD19-depleted stem cell transplant. Every receptor here comes from a boy under three years old with Wiskott-Aldrich syndrome, due to receive a stem cell transplant.

This sequence joins TRBV5-1 and TRBJ2-1, with D possibly TRBD1 on 6 matching bases. Trimming removed 4 bases at V and 0 bases at J, with 14 bases between. The germline gives CDR1 SGHRS, CDR2 YFSETQ. This CDR3 has 16 amino acids. As DNA, the CDR3 is TGCGCCAGCAGCCCTCAGGGGCGGAGCTCCTACAATGAGCAGTTCTTC. It specifies CASSPQGRSSYNEQFF.

The chain couples TRBV30 to TRBJ1-6, with TRBD1 as a possible D gene (6 bases). CDR3 size: 14 residues. Germline-derived CDR1 and CDR2 are GTSNPN and SVGIG (reference sequence). The V end lost 5 bases, the J end lost 7 bases, and 15 bases lay between the germline ends. The CDR3 DNA follows: TGTGCCTGGGGGTTACAGGGTTCGAATTCACCCCTCCACTTT. Residues: CAWGLQGSNSPLHF.

In its sample, this clonotype was seen once. The gene calls are TRBV3-1 and TRBJ2-3; no reliable D call. This CDR3 is 15 amino acids long. Germline CDR1 is LGHDT and CDR2 is YNNKEL (reference sequence). V lost 5 bases and J lost 2, with 14 bases in between. The CDR3 region has the DNA TGTGCCAGCAGCAAAAGTGGGTCCTACACAGATACGCAGTATTTT. Amino acid sequence: CASSKSGSYTDTQYF.

V usage is TRBV6-1 and J usage is TRBJ1-5, with 7 nucleotides matching TRBD1. This CDR3 spans 15 amino acids. The germline gives CDR1 MNHNS, CDR2 SASEGT. The trim removed 6 bases at V and 7 bases at J, leaving 12 bases unmatched. This chain's CDR3 is CASRADRKVGQPQHF. The CDR3 nucleotides read TGTGCCAGCAGGGCGGACAGGAAGGTAGGACAGCCCCAGCATTTT.

This chain connects TRBV5-1 to TRBJ1-1; possibly TRBD1 for D (6 bases). Trimming stripped 1 base from V and 2 bases from J, with 15 bases between. CDR1 and CDR2 from the germline V gene are SGHRS and YFSETQ. This CDR3 contains 16 residues. The CDR3 is CASSLQGTIRNTEAFF. The CDR3 DNA follows: TGCGCCAGCAGCTTGCAAGGGACAATTCGAAACACTGAAGCTTTCTTT.

This clonotype was found a few times. V gene TRBV9 combines with J gene TRBJ2-1; TRBD2 agrees at 11 bases. CDR3 length: 16 residues. Losses at the gene ends were 2 bases for V and 7 bases for J; bases not matched to a gene: 8. Germline V gives CDR1 SGDLS, CDR2 YYNGEE. In DNA form, the CDR3 reads TGTGCCAGCAGCGTTTCACTAGCGGGAGTGGATAATGAGCAGTTCTTC. Amino acid sequence: CASSVSLAGVDNEQFF. Full variable domain (missing parts from reference TRBV9 and TRBJ2-1): DSGVTQTPKHLITATGQRVTLRCSPRSGDLSVYWYQQSLDQGLQFLIQYYNGEERAKGNILERFSAQQFPDLHSELNLSSLELGDSALYFCASSVSLAGVDNEQFFGPGTRLTVL.

This clonotype was picked up a small number of times. The chain couples TRBV28 to TRBJ2-7, with D possibly TRBD1 on 6 matching bases. The ends were cut back, 8 bases at V and 3 bases at J, with 20 bases in the middle. The germline gives CDR1 MDHEN, CDR2 SYDVKM. CDR3 length: 15 residues. The CDR3 sequence: CASRKQGPRYYEQYF. The CDR3 nucleotides are TGTGCCAGCCGCAAACAGGGCCCACGGTACTACGAGCAGTACTTC.

The chain links TRBV5-1 to TRBJ2-2; 10 bases fit TRBD2. Germline CDR1 and CDR2: SGHRS and YFSETQ. The CDR3 runs to 16 residues. After removal of 2 bases from V and 2 bases from J, the junction contained 3 bases not matched to a gene. The CDR3 DNA is TGCGCCAGCAGCTTAAGCGGGAGGGCCAACACCGGGGAGCTGTTTTTT. Translated: CASSLSGRANTGELFF. The full variable domain, completed using reference TRBV5-1 and TRBJ2-2, is KAGVTQTPRYLIKTRGQQVTLSCSPISGHRSVSWYQQTPGQGLQFLFEYFSETQRNKGNFPGRFSGRQFSNSRSEMNVSTLELGDSALYLCASSLSGRANTGELFFGEGSRLTVL.

The J gene is TRBJ2-1, the V gene TRBV12-3 or TRBV12-4; TRBD2 matches 11 bases. V was pared by 3 bases and J by 5 bases, with 6 bases of the junction left unmatched. The CDR3 runs to 16 residues. CDR3 nucleotides: TGTGCCAGCAGTTTCCGACTAGCGGGATTCGACAATGAGCAGTTCTTC. It codes for CASSFRLAGFDNEQFF.

This clonotype turned up a few times. This chain connects TRBV6-5 to TRBJ1-3, with TRBD1 identical over 7 bases. The CDR3 extends over 16 amino acids. Per germline, CDR1 MNHEY and CDR2 SVGAGI. V shed 0 bases and J 1 base; nucleotides not matched to a gene: 3. The DNA for the CDR3 is TGTGCCAGCAGTTACTCGCAGGGGGGATCTGGAAACACCATATATTTT. The encoded protein is CASSYSQGGSGNTIYF.

This clonotype was observed a few times. The genes are TRBV6-1 and TRBJ1-5; D not certain. Germline V lookup: CDR1 MNHNS, CDR2 SASEGT. This CDR3 region has 15 residues. Trimming cost V 7 bases and J 3 bases, with 16 bases left between them. CDR3 protein: CASKRSQPNNQPQHF. The CDR3 DNA reads as TGTGCCAGCAAAAGGTCTCAGCCAAACAATCAGCCCCAGCATTTT.

On this clonotype itself: Germline and junction disagree at one end, which may indicate a read error. The rearrangement links TRBV2 to TRBJ2-1, with 13 bases aligning to TRBD2. CDR3 size: 13 residues. Germline loops: CDR1 SNHLY, CDR2 FYNNEI. The CDR3 here is CASSEEGLAGPSF. The CDR3, as DNA: TGTGCCAGCAGTGAAGAGGGACTAGCGGGGCCGTCCTTC.

This clonotype was counted only a few times. V and J are TRBV4-2 and TRBJ2-5; D is unclear. Germline V lookup: CDR1 LGHNA, CDR2 YNFKEQ. V gave up 3 bases and J gave up 2 bases, with 13 bases separating them. The CDR3 has 15 amino acids. The CDR3 region has the DNA TGTGCCAGCAGCCAGATGATAGCCGCACAAGAGACCCAGTACTTC. Its protein is CASSQMIAAQETQYF.

The sample holds a few counts of this clonotype. The gene calls are TRBV12-3 or TRBV12-4 and TRBJ2-5; 11 bases are shared with TRBD1. J lost 1 base, V lost 5 bases, and 12 bases had no gene match. The CDR3 sequence is 18 residues long. CDR3 loop: CASSAMPLGTGGQETQYF. CDR3 DNA: TGTGCCAGCAGTGCAATGCCCCTCGGGACAGGGGGCCAAGAGACCCAGTACTTC.

This clonotype was recorded a few times. Here the CDR3 reads CASSRRTSGVNTDTQYF. The CDR3 nucleotides read TGTGCCAGCAGCAGACGGACTAGCGGGGTAAACACAGATACGCAGTATTTT. The rearrangement links TRBV12-3 or TRBV12-4 to TRBJ2-3; the match to TRBD2 covers 12 bases. The trim removed 6 bases at V and 2 bases at J, leaving 9 bases unmatched. The CDR3 is 17 amino acids.

The chain carries TRBV15 and TRBJ2-5; TRBD2 matches at 10 bases. Germline CDR1 is LNHNV and CDR2 is YYDKDF (reference sequence). The CDR3 extends over 14 amino acids. Trimming at V came to 6 bases and at J to 7 bases, leaving 8 bases not matched to a gene. The CDR3 spells CATSSSGRVGTQYF. The CDR3 DNA follows: TGTGCCACCAGTTCAAGCGGGAGGGTGGGGACCCAGTACTTC.

This clonotype turned up a few times. The V call is TRBV18, the J call TRBJ2-1; 8 nucleotides agree with TRBD2. CDR3 length: 14 residues. The J segment lost 4 bases and the V segment lost 4 bases, leaving 3 bases of the junction unmatched. The germline gives CDR1 KGHSH, CDR2 LQKENI. The CDR3 DNA reads TGTGCCAGCTCACTAGAGCGGGGGTACAATGAGCAGTTCTTC. Translating gives CASSLERGYNEQFF.

The chain links TRBV5-8 to TRBJ2-5; 8 positions match TRBD1. CDR3 length equals 16 residues. V gave up 0 bases and J gave up 1 base; unmatched junction bases: 5. Germline V gene sequence: CDR1 SGHTS, CDR2 YDEGEE. CDR3: CASSLGAGTGQETQYF. The DNA of the CDR3 is TGTGCCAGCAGCTTGGGGGCCGGGACAGGCCAAGAGACCCAGTACTTC.

The gene calls are TRBV10-3 and TRBJ2-1; D gene unclear. The CDR3 runs to 14 residues. V gave up 3 bases and J gave up 0 bases, with 6 bases separating them. Germline V gene data show CDR1 as ENHRY and CDR2 as SYGVKD. This chain's CDR3 is CAISDRSSYNEQFF. The CDR3, as DNA: TGTGCCATCAGTGACCGAAGCTCCTACAATGAGCAGTTCTTC.

This clonotype was detected only once. This chain uses TRBV24-1 with TRBJ2-7; 10 nucleotides align to TRBD2. Per germline, CDR1 KGHDR and CDR2 SFDVKD. J lost 0 bases, V lost 1 base, and 8 bases had no gene match. The CDR3 is 18 amino acids. CDR3 region: CATSDFSGRKISSYEQYF. The CDR3 DNA follows: TGTGCCACCAGTGATTTTAGCGGGAGGAAGATTAGCTCCTACGAGCAGTACTTC.

The V and J genes are TRBV7-3 and TRBJ1-1; D remains ambiguous. The germline gives CDR1 SGHTA, CDR2 FQGTGA. This CDR3 region has 17 residues. V shed 5 bases and J shed 1 base, with 20 bases lying between them. The CDR3 here is CASSPQSGRFANTEAFF. The CDR3 region has the DNA TGTGCCAGCAGCCCCCAGAGTGGACGGTTTGCGAACACTGAAGCTTTCTTT.

This clonotype was detected only a few times. This chain joins TRBV12-3 or TRBV12-4 and TRBJ2-1, with 10 bases identical to TRBD2. The CDR3 sequence is 17 residues long. The trim removed 5 bases at V and 2 bases at J, leaving 9 bases unmatched. DNA for the CDR3: TGTGCCAGCAGTACCAGAGCGGGAGGGGTCCCCTACAATGAGCAGTTCTTC. Amino acids: CASSTRAGGVPYNEQFF.

There are a few counts of this clonotype. The CDR3 here is CASSSRTGDEVYGYTF. The CDR3 DNA sequence: TGTGCCAGCAGCAGCAGGACAGGGGATGAGGTCTATGGCTACACCTTC. The rearrangement joins TRBV5-5 to TRBJ1-2, with 9 bases lining up with TRBD1. V shed 4 bases, J shed 4 bases, and the junction held 11 bases outside the gene matches. Germline V CDR1 and CDR2: SGHKS, YYEKEE (reference sequence). There are 16 residues in the CDR3.

This chain connects TRBV20-1 to TRBJ2-3; D may correspond to TRBD1 or TRBD2 (5 bases each). Per germline, CDR1 DFQATT and CDR2 SNEGSKA (reference sequence). V was pared by 1 base and J by 10 bases, with 6 bases between. The CDR3 contains 10 residues. Here the CDR3 DNA reads TGCAGTGCTAGAGGGGACGCGCAGTATTTT. This codes for CSARGDAQYF.

This clonotype was seen more than once but under ten times. This chain joins TRBV5-1 and TRBJ2-3; the match to TRBD1 covers 7 bases. V gave up 4 bases and J gave up 3 bases; unmatched junction bases: 14. The germline CDR1 and CDR2 sequences are SGHRS and YFSETQ. The CDR3 extends over 17 amino acids. In nucleotides, the CDR3 is TGCGCCAGCAGCCCCCAGGGGGTCTCGCTTAATACAGATACGCAGTATTTT. Translating it yields CASSPQGVSLNTDTQYF.

The chain links TRBV5-1 to TRBJ1-1, with TRBD1 identical over 8 bases. Looked up from germline, CDR1 is SGHRS and CDR2 is YFSETQ. The CDR3 sequence is 14 residues long. Trimming removed 4 bases from V and 7 bases from J; junction bases left unmatched: 9. The CDR3: CASSAWDGQGEAFF. DNA of the CDR3: TGCGCCAGCAGCGCCTGGGACGGACAGGGTGAAGCTTTCTTT.

This rearrangement joins TRBV29-1 to TRBJ2-2, with TRBD1 identical over 12 bases. CDR1 and CDR2 from the germline V gene are SQVTM and ANQGSEA. This CDR3 contains 15 residues. J lost 5 bases, V lost 6 bases, and 7 bases had no gene match. CDR3 nucleotides: TGCAGCGTGGGGACAGGGGGCTTCGGTACCGGGGAGCTGTTTTTT. It yields the protein CSVGTGGFGTGELFF.

CDR3 nucleotide sequence: TGTGCCAGCAGCCAAACCCCGGGGAACTACGAGCAGTACTTC. As protein: CASSQTPGNYEQYF. V is TRBV3-1 and J is TRBJ2-7, with TRBD2 as a possible D gene (5 bases). The V and J ends lost 2 bases and 3 bases respectively, with 11 bases between them. This CDR3 comprises 14 residues. Germline CDR1 LGHDT, CDR2 YNNKEL (reference sequence).

Comments on this clonotype: The junction departs from the called germline gene at one end, perhaps through a read error. V is TRBV2 and J is TRBJ2-7; perhaps TRBD1 as D (5 bases). The CDR3 consists of 10 residues. CDR1 is SNHLY and CDR2 is FYNNEI in the germline V gene. The CDR3 reads CASSEEAGHF. In DNA, the CDR3 is TGTGCCAGCAGTGAAGAGGCAGGGCACTTC. The full variable domain, its missing parts supplied by reference TRBV2 and TRBJ2-7, is EPEVTQTPSHQVTQMGQEVILRCVPISNHLYFYWYRQILGQKVEFLVSFYNNEISEKSEIFDDQFSVERPDGSNFTLKIRSTKLEDSAMYFCASSEEAGHFGPGTRLTVT.